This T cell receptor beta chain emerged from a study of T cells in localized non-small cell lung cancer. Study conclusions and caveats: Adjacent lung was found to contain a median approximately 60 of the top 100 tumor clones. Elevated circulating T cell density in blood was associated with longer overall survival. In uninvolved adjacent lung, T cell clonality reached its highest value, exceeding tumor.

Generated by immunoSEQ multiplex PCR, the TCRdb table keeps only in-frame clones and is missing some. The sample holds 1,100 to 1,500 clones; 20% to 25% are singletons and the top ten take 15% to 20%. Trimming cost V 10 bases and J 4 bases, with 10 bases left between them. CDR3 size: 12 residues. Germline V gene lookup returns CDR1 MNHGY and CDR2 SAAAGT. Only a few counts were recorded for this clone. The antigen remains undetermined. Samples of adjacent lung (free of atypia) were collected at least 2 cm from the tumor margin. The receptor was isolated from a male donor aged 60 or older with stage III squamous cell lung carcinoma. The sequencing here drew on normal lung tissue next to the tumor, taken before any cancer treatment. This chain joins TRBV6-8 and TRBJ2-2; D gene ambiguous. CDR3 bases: TGTGCCATCGGCGGCGGCACCGGGGAGCTGTTTTTT. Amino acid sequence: CAIGGGTGELFF.